The 2 T cell receptor beta chains below come from one sample, sequenced in a study of shared T cell receptors in the human thymus. This table comes from immunoSEQ multiplex PCR, and its TCRdb copy is limited to in-frame clones, with some not included. The sample lists 500,000 to 750,000 clones; roughly 90% were seen once. These sequences were also reported in another study, on human thymus T cells.

Sample: thymocytes. The receptors were gathered from a boy younger than two with a congenital heart defect.

In this sample, this clone turned up once. The J gene is TRBJ2-5, the V gene TRBV7-2; 10 positions match TRBD2. The junction had 13 bases not matched to a gene; V was cut back by 5 bases and J by 1 base. CDR1 SGHTA and CDR2 FQGNSA come from the germline V gene. The CDR3 covers 18 residues. The CDR3 spells CASSPEGIAGGRQETQYF. The CDR3 DNA reads TGTGCCAGCAGCCCGGAGGGGATAGCGGGAGGCCGCCAAGAGACCCAGTACTTC.

The gene calls are TRBV5-1 and TRBJ2-7, with 7 bases that match TRBD1. The trim removed 7 bases at V and 2 bases at J, leaving 6 bases unmatched. The CDR3 spans 13 residues. Germline V gives CDR1 SGHRS, CDR2 YFSETQ. DNA of the CDR3: TGCGCCAGCGCCGGGACAGCCACCTACGAGCAGTACTTC. Translation gives CASAGTATYEQYF.